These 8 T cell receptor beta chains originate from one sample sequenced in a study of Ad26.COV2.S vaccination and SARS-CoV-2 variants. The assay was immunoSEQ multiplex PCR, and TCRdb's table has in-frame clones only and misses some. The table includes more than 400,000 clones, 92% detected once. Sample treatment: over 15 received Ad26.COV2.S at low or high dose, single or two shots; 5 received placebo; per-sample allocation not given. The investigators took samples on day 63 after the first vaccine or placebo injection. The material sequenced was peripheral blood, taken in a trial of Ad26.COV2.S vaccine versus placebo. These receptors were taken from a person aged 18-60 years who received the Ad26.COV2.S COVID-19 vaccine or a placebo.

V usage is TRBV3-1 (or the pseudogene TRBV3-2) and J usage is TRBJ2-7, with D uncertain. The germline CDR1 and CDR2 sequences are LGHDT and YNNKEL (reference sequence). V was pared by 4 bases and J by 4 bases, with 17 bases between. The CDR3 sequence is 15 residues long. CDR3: CASSLRTACMYEQYF. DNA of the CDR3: TGTGCCAGCAGCCTACGGACGGCCTGTATGTACGAGCAGTACTTC.

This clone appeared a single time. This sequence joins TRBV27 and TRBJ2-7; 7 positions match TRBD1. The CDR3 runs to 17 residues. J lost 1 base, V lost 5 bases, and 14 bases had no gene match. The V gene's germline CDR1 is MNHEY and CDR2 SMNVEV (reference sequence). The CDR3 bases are TGTGCCAGCAGTCGAAAGGGAACAGGGGTGAGTTCCTACGAGCAGTACTTC. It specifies CASSRKGTGVSSYEQYF.

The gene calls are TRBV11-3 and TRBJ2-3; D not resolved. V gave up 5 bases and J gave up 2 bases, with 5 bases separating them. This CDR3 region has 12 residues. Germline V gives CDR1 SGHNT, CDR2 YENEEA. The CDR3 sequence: CASSINTDTQYF. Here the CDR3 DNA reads TGTGCCAGCAGCATTAACACAGATACGCAGTATTTT.

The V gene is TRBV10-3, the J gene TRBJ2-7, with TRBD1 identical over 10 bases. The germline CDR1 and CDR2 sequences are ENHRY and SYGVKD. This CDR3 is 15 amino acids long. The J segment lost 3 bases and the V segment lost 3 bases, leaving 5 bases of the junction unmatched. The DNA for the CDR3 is TGTGCCATCAGTGATCCCGGGACAGGGGTCTACGAGCAGTACTTC. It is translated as CAISDPGTGVYEQYF.

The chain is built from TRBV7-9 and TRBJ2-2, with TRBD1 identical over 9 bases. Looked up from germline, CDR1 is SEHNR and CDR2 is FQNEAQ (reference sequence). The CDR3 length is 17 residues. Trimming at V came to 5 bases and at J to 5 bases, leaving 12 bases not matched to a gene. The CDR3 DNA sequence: TGTGCCAGCAGCCGAACCCGGACAGGGGTTGGGACCGGGGAGCTGTTTTTT. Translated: CASSRTRTGVGTGELFF.

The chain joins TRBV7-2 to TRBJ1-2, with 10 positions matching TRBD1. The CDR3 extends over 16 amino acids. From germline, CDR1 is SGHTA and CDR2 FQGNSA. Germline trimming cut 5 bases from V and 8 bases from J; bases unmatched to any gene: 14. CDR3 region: CASSPTGGSQSRGYTF. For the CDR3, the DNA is TGTGCCAGCAGCCCGACAGGGGGCTCCCAGAGTAGGGGCTACACCTTC.

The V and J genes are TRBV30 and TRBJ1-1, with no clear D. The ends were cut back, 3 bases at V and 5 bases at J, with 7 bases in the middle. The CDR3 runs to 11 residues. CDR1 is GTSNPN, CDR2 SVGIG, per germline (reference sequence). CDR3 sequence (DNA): TGTGCCTGGAGGCGAGGGACTGAAGCTTTCTTT. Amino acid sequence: CAWRRGTEAFF.

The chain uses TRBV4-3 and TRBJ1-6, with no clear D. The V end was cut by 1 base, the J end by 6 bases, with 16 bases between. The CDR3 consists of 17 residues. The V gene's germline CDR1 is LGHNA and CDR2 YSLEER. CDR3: CASSQALKSRSNSPLHF. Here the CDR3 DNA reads TGCGCCAGCAGCCAAGCTCTGAAGAGCCGTAGTAATTCACCCCTCCACTTT.